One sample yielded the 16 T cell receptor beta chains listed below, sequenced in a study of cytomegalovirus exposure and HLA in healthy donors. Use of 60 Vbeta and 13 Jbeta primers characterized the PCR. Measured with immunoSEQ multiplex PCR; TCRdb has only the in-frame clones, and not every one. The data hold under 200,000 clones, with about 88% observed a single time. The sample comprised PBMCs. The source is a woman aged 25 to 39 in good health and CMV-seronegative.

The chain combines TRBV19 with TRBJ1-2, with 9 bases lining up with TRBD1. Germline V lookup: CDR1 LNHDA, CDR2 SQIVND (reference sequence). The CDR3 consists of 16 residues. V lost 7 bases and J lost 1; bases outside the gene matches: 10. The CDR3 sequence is CASTLSGTGINYGYTF. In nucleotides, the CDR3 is TGTGCCAGTACCCTTTCTGGGACAGGGATTAACTATGGCTACACCTTC.

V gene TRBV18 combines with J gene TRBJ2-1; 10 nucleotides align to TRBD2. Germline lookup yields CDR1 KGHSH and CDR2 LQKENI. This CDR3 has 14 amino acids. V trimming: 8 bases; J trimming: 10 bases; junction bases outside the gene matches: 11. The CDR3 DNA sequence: TGTGCCAGCACTTCCGGGACTAGCGAATCAGAGCAGTTCTTC. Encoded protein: CASTSGTSESEQFF.

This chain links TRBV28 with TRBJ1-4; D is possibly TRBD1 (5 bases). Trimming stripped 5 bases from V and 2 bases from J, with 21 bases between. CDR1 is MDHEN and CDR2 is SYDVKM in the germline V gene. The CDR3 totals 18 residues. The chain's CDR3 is CASSPPQGSLGTNEKLFF. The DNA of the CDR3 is TGTGCCAGCAGTCCCCCTCAGGGTTCCCTGGGCACTAATGAAAAACTGTTTTTT.

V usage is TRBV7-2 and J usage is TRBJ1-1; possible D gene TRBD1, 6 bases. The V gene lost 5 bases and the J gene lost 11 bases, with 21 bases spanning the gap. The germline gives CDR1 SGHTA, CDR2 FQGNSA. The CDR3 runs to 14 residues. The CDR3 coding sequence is TGTGCCAGCAGCGTAAGGCAGGGGCGCCGAGCCGCTTTCTTT. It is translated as CASSVRQGRRAAFF.

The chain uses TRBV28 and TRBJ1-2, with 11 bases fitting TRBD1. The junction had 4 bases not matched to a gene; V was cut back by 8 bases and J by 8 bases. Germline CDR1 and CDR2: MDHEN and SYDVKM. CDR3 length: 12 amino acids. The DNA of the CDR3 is TGTGCCAGCTCGGACAGGGGGCGAGGCTACACCTTC. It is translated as CASSDRGRGYTF.

This chain's CDR3 is CASSLFRETQYF. The DNA of the CDR3 is TGCGCCAGCAGCTTGTTCCGAGAGACCCAGTACTTC. The chain joins TRBV5-1 to TRBJ2-5; D gene ambiguous. Germline CDR1 is SGHRS and CDR2 is YFSETQ. The CDR3 spans 12 residues. V gave up 1 base and J gave up 4 bases, with 5 bases separating them.

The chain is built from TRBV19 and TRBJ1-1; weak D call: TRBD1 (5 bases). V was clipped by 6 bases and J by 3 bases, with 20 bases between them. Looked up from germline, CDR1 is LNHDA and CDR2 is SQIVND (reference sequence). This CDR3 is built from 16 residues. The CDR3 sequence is CASRAGGGLTYTEAFF. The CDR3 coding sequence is TGTGCCAGTAGGGCCGGGGGGGGATTGACTTACACTGAAGCTTTCTTT.

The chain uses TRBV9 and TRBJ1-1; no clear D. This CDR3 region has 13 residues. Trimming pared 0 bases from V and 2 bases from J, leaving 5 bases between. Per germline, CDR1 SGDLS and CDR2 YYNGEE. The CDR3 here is CASSVARNTEAFF. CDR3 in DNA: TGTGCCAGCAGCGTAGCCAGAAACACTGAAGCTTTCTTT.

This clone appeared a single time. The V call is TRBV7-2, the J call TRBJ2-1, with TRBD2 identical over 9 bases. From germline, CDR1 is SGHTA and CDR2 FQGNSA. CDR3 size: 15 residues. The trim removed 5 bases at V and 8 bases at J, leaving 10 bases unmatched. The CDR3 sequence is CASSPRISGRDEQFF. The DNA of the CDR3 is TGTGCCAGCAGCCCGCGCATTAGCGGGAGAGATGAGCAGTTCTTC.

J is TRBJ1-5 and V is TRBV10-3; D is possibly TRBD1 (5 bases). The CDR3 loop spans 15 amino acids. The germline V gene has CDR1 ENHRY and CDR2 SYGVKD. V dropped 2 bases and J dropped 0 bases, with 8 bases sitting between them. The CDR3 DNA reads TGTGCCATCAGTGAGGGGGGGTATAGCAATCAGCCCCAGCATTTT. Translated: CAISEGGYSNQPQHF.

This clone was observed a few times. For the CDR3, the DNA is TGCGCCAGCAGTGACTCCCGGGGAGGGGGACTCTCCTACGAGCAGTACTTC. Its translation: CASSDSRGGGLSYEQYF. This chain uses TRBV10-1 with TRBJ2-7; D is perhaps TRBD2 (7 bases). Germline CDR1 and CDR2: WNHNN and SYGVQD (reference sequence). Trimming left V 3 bases short and J 0 bases short, with 18 bases between. The CDR3 has 17 residues.

CDR3 residues: CASSPNFLLSNTGELFF. The CDR3 coding sequence is TGTGCCAGCAGCCCCAACTTTCTCCTCTCAAACACCGGGGAGCTGTTTTTT. The J gene is TRBJ2-2, the V gene TRBV11-3; no firm D call. CDR1 and CDR2 from the germline V gene are SGHNT and YENEEA. CDR3 length equals 17 residues. V was shortened by 5 bases and J by 2 bases, with 18 bases between the two germline ends. The complete variable domain, with remaining parts taken from reference TRBV11-3 and TRBJ2-2, reads EAGVVQSPRYKIIEKKQPVAFWCNPISGHNTLYWYLQNLGQGPELLIRYENEEAVDDSQLPKDRFSAERLKGVDSTLKIQPAELGDSAVYLCASSPNFLLSNTGELFFGEGSRLTVL.

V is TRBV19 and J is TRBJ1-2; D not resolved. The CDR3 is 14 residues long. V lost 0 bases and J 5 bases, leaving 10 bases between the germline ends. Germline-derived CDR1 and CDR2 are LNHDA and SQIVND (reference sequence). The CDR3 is CASSIEREGYGYTF. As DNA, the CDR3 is TGTGCCAGTAGTATAGAACGGGAAGGATATGGCTACACCTTC.

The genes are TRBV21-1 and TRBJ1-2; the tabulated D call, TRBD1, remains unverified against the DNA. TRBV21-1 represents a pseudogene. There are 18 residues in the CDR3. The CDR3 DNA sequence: TGTGCCAGCAGCAGAATAAAGTACCACAGAAAGGCTAACTATGGCTACACCTTC. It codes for CASSRIKYHRKANYGYTF.

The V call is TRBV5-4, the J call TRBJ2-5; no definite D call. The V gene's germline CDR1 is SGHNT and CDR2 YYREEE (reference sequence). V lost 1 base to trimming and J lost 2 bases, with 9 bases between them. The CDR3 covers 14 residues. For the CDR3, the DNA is TGTGCCAGCAGCTTGAGTCCTACTCAAGAGACCCAGTACTTC. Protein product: CASSLSPTQETQYF.

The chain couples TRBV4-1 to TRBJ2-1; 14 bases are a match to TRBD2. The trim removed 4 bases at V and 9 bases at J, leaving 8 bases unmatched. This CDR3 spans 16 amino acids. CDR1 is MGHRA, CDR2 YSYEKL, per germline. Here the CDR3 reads CASSREGLAGDGEQFF. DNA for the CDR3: TGCGCCAGCAGCCGGGAGGGACTAGCGGGAGATGGTGAGCAGTTCTTC.